Listed here is a single T cell receptor beta chain. The trim removed 3 bases at V and 3 bases at J, leaving 5 bases unmatched. Germline CDR1 reads SQVTM; CDR2 reads ANQGSEA. The CDR3 covers 14 residues. Cohort assignment relied on participant-reported clinical history. The sample originates from a study of blood T cell repertoires in COVID-19. In the original workflow: Estimation of nucleated cell counts was performed using reference gene primer amplification. The repertoire was sequenced with immunoSEQ multiplex PCR; TCRdb's copy has only in-frame clones and lacks some. Clone size and V and J calls were adopted from that table, with D and trimming inferred from the DNA. The table records some 460,000 clones, about 85% of them present only once.

This receptor was identified in a woman aged 18-30 years with acute COVID-19. Sequencing input: PBMCs or T cells enriched from blood (not recorded which). The chain recombines TRBV29-1 with TRBJ2-1; TRBD2 matches 7 bases. CDR3 residues: CSVDGGGSYNEQFF. The CDR3 nucleotides are TGCAGCGTTGATGGCGGCGGGAGCTACAATGAGCAGTTCTTC.